The sequence of this T cell receptor beta chain was determined in a study of blood T cell repertoires in COVID-19. Study at large: Samples representing acute and convalescent COVID-19 were sourced from the United States, Italy and Spain. The cDNA or gDNA used as material had been derived from T cells, B-cell-depleted T cells, or PBMCs.

TCRdb keeps only in-frame clones here, not all; method: immunoSEQ multiplex PCR. The sample contains tens of thousands of clones, over 65% of which appear only once. Material for sequencing was peripheral blood. The sequence derives from a man aged 45-65 years with active or convalescent COVID-19.

The CDR3 protein is CAWSGGGGRYGYTF. The CDR3 DNA reads as TGTGCCTGGAGTGGGGGAGGGGGTCGGTATGGCTACACCTTC. The rearrangement links TRBV30 to TRBJ1-2; D is possibly TRBD1 (6 bases). The CDR3 loop spans 14 amino acids. V gave up 1 base and J gave up 5 bases, with 14 bases separating them. Per the germline V gene, CDR1 is GTSNPN and CDR2 is SVGIG (reference sequence).